This TCR beta chain was documented in a study of Graves' ophthalmopathy and Graves' hyperthyroidism. Germline V gene sequence: CDR1 SGHTA, CDR2 FQGTGA. V shed 5 bases, J shed 8 bases, and the junction held 8 bases outside the gene matches. The CDR3 loop spans 13 amino acids. This clonotype occurred many times. The antigen is not known. As the template, RNA transcripts were used to amplify TCR beta CDR3 regions. HTBI primers served in a first-round RT-PCR, which a second-round multiplex PCR followed. TCRdb called the multiplex PCR reads again in MiXCR, with one record for every CDR3 protein. The sample includes around 400,000 distinct CDR3 sequences, around 19% of them seen just once. Overall study findings and caveats: Blood repertoires reportedly contained most expanded thyroid clonotypes above 0.001 frequency.

The chain recombines TRBV7-3 with TRBJ1-1, with 7 nucleotides matching TRBD1. Sequenced input: peripheral blood. This TCR came from a woman aged 18 to 35 with Graves' ophthalmopathy. CDR3 protein: CASSAGTVHEAFF. The CDR3 coding sequence is TGTGCCAGCAGCGCCGGGACAGTACACGAAGCTTTCTTT.